The 24 T cell receptor beta chains reported below all come from one sample, sequenced in a study of shared clonotypes between healthy human individuals. Data came from immunoSEQ multiplex PCR; TCRdb stores just in-frame clones and leaves some out. The table includes just over 2,000,000 clones, about 95% detected once. Sequencing was carried out using naive CD4+ T cells sorted from blood. Subset: CD45RA+ positively selected. Receptor source: a man aged 18 to 30 in good health.

Worth noting for this clone: The identical CDR3 is also encoded by other nucleotide sequences in the sample. The chain is built from TRBV18 and TRBJ2-5, with D uncertain. This CDR3 has 14 amino acids. Germline CDR1 and CDR2: KGHSH and LQKENI. V dropped 2 bases and J dropped 1 base, with 8 bases sitting between them. The CDR3: CASSPMDSQETQYF. The CDR3, as DNA: TGTGCCAGCTCACCAATGGATAGCCAAGAGACCCAGTACTTC.

The gene calls are TRBV4-3 and TRBJ1-4; D is perhaps TRBD1 (5 bases). The CDR3 length is 16 residues. CDR1 and CDR2 from the germline V gene are LGHNA and YSLEER. The V gene lost 4 bases and the J gene lost 8 bases, with 20 bases spanning the gap. CDR3: CASSLLPGTVGEKLFF. The CDR3 DNA reads TGCGCCAGCAGCCTTCTTCCCGGGACGGTCGGGGAAAAACTGTTTTTT.

CDR3 nucleotide sequence: TGTGCCAGCTCACGCTGGACAGGGGGACAAGAGACCCAGTACTTC. Translation: CASSRWTGGQETQYF. This sequence joins TRBV18 and TRBJ2-5, with 10 bases lining up with TRBD1. The CDR3 is 15 amino acids. V lost 4 bases and J lost 2; bases outside the gene matches: 4. Looked up from germline, CDR1 is KGHSH and CDR2 is LQKENI.

J is TRBJ1-5 and V is TRBV28, with no clear D. The CDR3 sequence is 15 residues long. V lost 1 base, J lost 4 bases, and 11 bases lay in between. CDR1 MDHEN and CDR2 SYDVKM come from the germline V gene. The CDR3, as DNA: TGTGCCAGCAGTTTATTCAGCAGGAGAAATCAGCCCCAGCATTTT. It translates to CASSLFSRRNQPQHF.

The V and J genes are TRBV29-1 and TRBJ2-2; D is undetermined. V was trimmed by 4 bases and J by 5 bases, leaving 5 bases between them. CDR1 and CDR2 from the germline V gene are SQVTM and ANQGSEA. The CDR3 runs 11 residues. Here the CDR3 reads CSVVITGELFF. CDR3 bases: TGCAGCGTTGTCATAACCGGGGAGCTGTTTTTT.

DNA for the CDR3: TGTGCCAGCAGTGAATTGGCTAGCGGGGGGGCCCCCGGGGAGCTGTTTTTT. The encoded protein is CASSELASGGAPGELFF. The rearrangement uses TRBV6-1 and TRBJ2-2, with 12 bases aligning to TRBD2. The CDR3 contains 17 residues. J gave up 6 bases and V 2 bases, and 7 bases lay outside the gene matches. Germline CDR1 reads MNHNS; CDR2 reads SASEGT.

The gene calls are TRBV11-2 and TRBJ2-5; possible D gene TRBD2, 6 bases. The length of the CDR3 is 16 residues. V dropped 2 bases and J dropped 5 bases, with 18 bases sitting between them. Germline values: CDR1 SGHAT, CDR2 FQNNGV. In DNA form, the CDR3 reads TGTGCCAGCAGCTTAAGGGCGGGACTTGGAATGGAGACCCAGTACTTC. Translating it yields CASSLRAGLGMETQYF. The whole variable domain, remainder taken from reference TRBV11-2 and TRBJ2-5, is EAGVAQSPRYKIIEKRQSVAFWCNPISGHATLYWYQQILGQGPKLLIQFQNNGVVDDSQLPKDRFSAERLKGVDSTLKIQPAKLEDSAVYLCASSLRAGLGMETQYFGPGTRLLVL.

The rearrangement uses TRBV30 and TRBJ2-5; D might be TRBD2 (6 bases). The CDR3 is 15 amino acids. The germline V and J ends were trimmed by 1 base and 1 base, with 13 bases remaining between them. From germline, CDR1 is GTSNPN and CDR2 SVGIG (reference sequence). The CDR3: CAWSAALGGQETQYF. The CDR3 nucleotides read TGTGCCTGGAGTGCCGCCTTGGGGGGCCAAGAGACCCAGTACTTC.

V is TRBV4-1 and J is TRBJ1-3; unclear D gene. The CDR3 is 13 residues long. Trimming removed 0 bases from V and 5 bases from J, with 5 bases in between. From germline, CDR1 is MGHRA and CDR2 YSYEKL. Written as DNA, the CDR3 is TGCGCCAGCAGCCAAGATGGTAGAAACACCATATATTTT. It is translated as CASSQDGRNTIYF.

This chain links TRBV7-6 with TRBJ1-1, with D perhaps matching TRBD1 (6 bases). The V gene lost 4 bases and the J gene lost 3 bases, with 15 bases spanning the gap. CDR1 and CDR2 from the germline V gene are SGHVS and FNYEAQ. This CDR3 is built from 15 residues. CDR3 in DNA: TGTGCCAGCAGCTACGGACAGATCGGAGACACTGAAGCTTTCTTT. Translated: CASSYGQIGDTEAFF.

This sequence joins TRBV10-1 and TRBJ2-1; 8 positions match TRBD1. There are 15 residues in the CDR3. CDR1 WNHNN and CDR2 SYGVQD come from the germline V gene (reference sequence). V shed 3 bases and J 4 bases; nucleotides not matched to a gene: 5. The DNA for the CDR3 is TGCGCCAGCAGTGATGGACAGGGCAGGTACAATGAGCAGTTCTTC. Protein sequence: CASSDGQGRYNEQFF.

The chain combines TRBV7-6 with TRBJ2-3; a possible D gene is TRBD1 (6 bases). This CDR3 contains 16 residues. CDR1 SGHVS and CDR2 FNYEAQ come from the germline V gene. V dropped 5 bases and J dropped 0 bases, with 15 bases sitting between them. The CDR3, as DNA: TGTGCCAGCAGCCAGAGGGGTGGACAGAGCACAGATACGCAGTATTTT. Protein sequence: CASSQRGGQSTDTQYF.

This clone was detected a few times. The chain couples TRBV19 to TRBJ1-2, with no clear D. CDR1 and CDR2 from the germline V gene are LNHDA and SQIVND (reference sequence). V gave up 3 bases and J gave up 3 bases, with 14 bases separating them. This CDR3 has 15 amino acids. DNA of the CDR3: TGTGCCAGTAGTATGACAAGACCCGGTGACTATGGCTACACCTTC. It is translated as CASSMTRPGDYGYTF.

The chain is built from TRBV2 and TRBJ2-2; D ambiguous. This CDR3 region has 15 residues. CDR1 and CDR2 (germline): SNHLY, FYNNEI. V was pared by 6 bases and J by 1 base, with 12 bases between. The CDR3: CASSFLSKNTGELFF. Here the CDR3 DNA reads TGTGCCAGCAGCTTCCTAAGCAAGAACACCGGGGAGCTGTTTTTT.

V usage is TRBV30 and J usage is TRBJ2-4; weak D call: TRBD1 (5 bases). The V and J ends lost 0 bases and 4 bases respectively, with 13 bases between them. From germline, CDR1 is GTSNPN and CDR2 SVGIG (reference sequence). The CDR3 runs to 15 residues. The DNA of the CDR3 is TGTGCCTGGAGTGTATGGGGCCAGTTAAAAAACATTCAGTACTTC. Translated: CAWSVWGQLKNIQYF.

The rearrangement uses TRBV7-3 and TRBJ2-5; D unclear. The ends were cut back, 6 bases at V and 4 bases at J, with 6 bases in the middle. The CDR3 is 11 residues long. Germline V gives CDR1 SGHTA, CDR2 FQGTGA. As DNA, the CDR3 is TGTGCCAGCAGGGCCGTAGAGACCCAGTACTTC. It is translated as CASRAVETQYF.

The J gene is TRBJ1-2, the V gene TRBV29-1; 11 nucleotides match TRBD1. The CDR3 is 19 amino acids. With V trimmed by 0 bases and J by 6 bases, 18 bases remained unmatched. CDR1 is SQVTM and CDR2 is ANQGSEA in the germline V gene. CDR3 region: CSVEDPSPSRDRGTNGYTF. CDR3 in DNA: TGCAGCGTTGAAGATCCATCCCCGAGCCGGGACAGGGGGACCAATGGCTACACCTTC.

The chain joins TRBV11-3 to TRBJ2-3; TRBD1 or TRBD2 may be the D gene (5 bases each). This CDR3 has 14 residues. Trimming cost V 8 bases and J 5 bases, with 17 bases left between them. CDR1 is SGHNT, CDR2 YENEEA, per germline. The CDR3 region has the DNA TGTGCCAGCCGGCGGGCAGGGCAACTAGATACGCAGTATTTT. This sequence encodes CASRRAGQLDTQYF.

In regard to this clone: Other DNA sequences in this specimen translate into the identical CDR3. The chain uses TRBV2 and TRBJ2-5, with TRBD2 as a possible D gene (5 bases). The CDR3 consists of 13 residues. Germline CDR1 reads SNHLY; CDR2 reads FYNNEI. V lost 0 bases, J lost 4 bases, and 6 bases lay in between. The CDR3 reads CASSEAGRETQYF. In DNA, the CDR3 is TGTGCCAGCAGTGAAGCGGGGAGAGAGACCCAGTACTTC.

This clone was counted once. J is TRBJ2-3 and V is TRBV5-1; 8 bases agree with TRBD2. The CDR3 loop spans 15 amino acids. Unmatched junction bases numbered 7, after V lost 7 bases and J lost 0 bases. Germline lookup yields CDR1 SGHRS and CDR2 YFSETQ. DNA of the CDR3: TGCGCCAGCGGCACGGGGGGGCCGAGCACAGATACGCAGTATTTT. Translation: CASGTGGPSTDTQYF.

The chain combines TRBV5-1 with TRBJ2-5, with 8 bases identical to TRBD2. The ends lost 6 bases at V and 2 bases at J; junction bases unmatched: 12. Germline values: CDR1 SGHRS, CDR2 YFSETQ. The CDR3 is made up of 16 amino acids. DNA of the CDR3: TGCGCCAGCACCCGGGATGGCGGGGGGAGACAAGAGACCCAGTACTTC. It encodes CASTRDGGGRQETQYF.

The sample holds one count of this clone. The gene calls are TRBV6-1 and TRBJ2-7; 10 nucleotides line up with TRBD2. The length of the CDR3 is 15 residues. V shed 2 bases, J shed 4 bases, and the junction held 5 bases outside the gene matches. Per the germline V gene, CDR1 is MNHNS and CDR2 is SASEGT. CDR3 region: CASSELGLALYEQYF. DNA of the CDR3: TGTGCCAGCAGTGAACTGGGACTAGCGTTATACGAGCAGTACTTC.

Turning to this clone: Other DNA sequences in this sample translate to the same CDR3. This rearrangement joins TRBV6-5 to TRBJ2-3; D perhaps matches TRBD2 (5 bases). This CDR3 spans 13 amino acids. V lost 7 bases to trimming and J lost 0 bases, with 8 bases between them. Germline V CDR1 and CDR2: MNHEY, SVGAGI. The CDR3 spells CASNRGSTDTQYF. The CDR3 region has the DNA TGTGCCAGCAATAGAGGGAGCACAGATACGCAGTATTTT.

CDR3 sequence reads: CASSVEIGPDQPQHF. CDR3 bases: TGTGCCAGCAGCGTAGAGATAGGGCCGGATCAGCCCCAGCATTTT. This chain uses TRBV9 with TRBJ1-5; the D is unclear. With 0 bases removed from V and 5 bases from J, the gap between germline ends came to 12 bases. The germline V gene encodes CDR1 SGDLS and CDR2 YYNGEE. The CDR3 sequence is 15 residues long.